This record covers a single T cell receptor (beta chain). The V end was cut by 3 bases, the J end by 0 bases, with 6 bases between. The CDR3 spans 13 residues. The data derive from a study of blood T cell repertoires in COVID-19. The overall study: Samples taken during acute and convalescent COVID-19 were collected in the United States, Italy and Spain.

Original data processing: Amplified reference gene primers provided the basis for estimating nucleated cell counts. Method: immunoSEQ multiplex PCR; TCRdb's copy keeps in-frame clones and lacks some. That table supplies the V and J calls and clone size; D and trimming were determined from the DNA. Among about 360,000 clones listed, over 65% were seen once. Sequencing was performed on peripheral blood. The clonotype comes from a human donor with acute or convalescent COVID-19. The donor label of this sample is uncertain. The chain has TRBV12-3 or TRBV12-4 and TRBJ2-7; the D gene is possibly TRBD1 (5 bases). The DNA for the CDR3 is TGTGCCAGCAGTTTCGACAGCTCCTACGAGCAGTACTTC. Translation gives CASSFDSSYEQYF.